This record concerns one T cell receptor (beta chain) sequence. It lacks a known antigen. There are no base qualities to consult, and no much larger clone falls within one base. This specimen belongs to a study of blood T cell repertoires in COVID-19 (dated by TCRdb to 2018 to 2020). In terms of the full investigation: Samples covering the acute and convalescent phases of COVID-19 were provided by collaborators in the United States, Italy and Spain. The material from the prospective study consisted of cDNA or gDNA derived from T cells, B-cell-depleted T cells, or PBMCs. Subjects who had been exposed to COVID-19, were actively infected with it, or had recovered from it provided the deeply sampled blood TCRbeta repertoires that made up the dataset. A freely available public database, intended as a resource for researchers studying the immune response to SARS-CoV-2, is where the repertoires were released. Samples were obtained from the ongoing ImmuneRACE study (first 160 participants) and from over 1,000 subjects provided by 6 global collaborators. A de-identified subject ID, COVID-19 status, age in years and sex were almost always included in the sample metadata. HLA class I and class II types, where available, came from metadata supplied by the sample provider rather than from assay-based typing. Broad study findings and their caveats: The quantity of clinical and demographic metadata differed by source and by participant and was supplied without curation.

Measured from the cysteine to the phenylalanine, the CDR3 is 14 residues long. CDR3 DNA is the only sequence kept; it has 42 bases, read in frame from the first base. CDR1 and CDR2 are read off the germline V gene as LGHNA and YSLEER. Relative to germline, V is 3 bases shorter and J is 5 bases shorter, with 12 bases between their ends. Participants in the prospective study were aged about 18 to 95 years, lived in 20 to 25 United States geographic areas, and enrolled through a virtual design. To assign participants to cohorts, the prospective study relied on clinical history that participants themselves reported in a screening survey and a study questionnaire. ImmuneRACE Cohort 3 recovered participants were defined by two consecutive negative NP/OP PCR tests, healthcare professional clearance, or symptom resolution. Mobile phlebotomists in the prospective study collected whole blood, serum and a nasopharyngeal or oropharyngeal swab from every participant. Prospective study participants could optionally give additional blood draws and questionnaires over an approximately 2-month period. Prospective study blood samples were shipped either frozen or at room temperature before DNA extraction.

The immunoSEQ Assay, a bias-controlled multiplex PCR, was used to amplify TCRbeta CDR3 regions from genomic DNA. In the source study's methods: The number of nucleated cells in each sample was estimated by amplification of reference gene primers within the assay. To quantify the absolute abundance of each unique TCRbeta CDR3 rearrangement, sequence reads were collapsed and filtered. For each sample, productive Simpson clonality was calculated by taking the square root of Simpson's diversity index across productive rearrangements. TCRdb holds this immuneACCESS table with in-frame rearrangements only. Some clones are missing; in checked studies, unresolved V genes explain under half, and the rest has no known cause. V and J calls and clone size are given by that table; D and trimming were obtained from the DNA. For this sample the table gives fewer than 500,000 clones, of which more than 75% were detected only once. The ten most abundant clones make up under 1.5% of the sample.

Sequenced input: PBMCs or T cells enriched from blood (not recorded which). This sequence was found in a man in his thirties or forties who had recovered from COVID-19. The chain employs TRBV4-3 and TRBJ2-3, with an unclear D gene assignment. The CDR3 corresponds to CASSHETDLDTQYF. The DNA sequence follows: TGCGCCAGCAGCCACGAAACTGATCTAGATACGCAGTATTTT.